A single T cell receptor beta chain is shown here with its context. The target antigen is unknown. The data derive from a study of CD8+ T cells in alopecia areata. The study's findings and limits: Researchers say the link of baseline CD8+ expansion to response remains uncertain, with one nonresponder. Persistence in scalp and blood during tofacitinib was observed for many expanded lesional clones.

Noted treatment: oral pan-JAK inhibitor, 5-10 mg twice daily. From germline, CDR1 is GTSNPN and CDR2 SVGIG (reference sequence). J gave up 0 bases and V 6 bases, and 6 bases lay outside the gene matches. The CDR3 is made up of 16 amino acids. TCR sequencing used cDNA made by reverse transcription of extracted RNA. Only in-frame clones appear in the TCRdb table, and some are missing; sequencing was by immunoSEQ multiplex PCR. The table includes over 200,000 clones, 64% detected once. The TCR originated in a human donor with alopecia areata. The specimen was CD4+ T cells sorted from blood, collected at week 4, from a patient treated with tofacitinib. The chain is built from TRBV30 and TRBJ2-6, with 9 bases matching TRBD1. CDR3 region: CACTTGGSSGANVLTF. In nucleotides, the CDR3 is TGTGCCTGCACAACAGGGGGCAGCTCTGGGGCCAACGTCCTGACTTTC.